This TCR beta chain was sequenced for a study of blood T cell repertoires in COVID-19. At the level of the study: Some COVID-19 samples were acute and others convalescent; all came from the United States, Italy and Spain.

Germline loops: CDR1 SEHNR, CDR2 FQNEAQ (reference sequence). There are 16 residues in the CDR3. V was trimmed by 1 base and J by 3 bases, leaving 13 bases between them. Some clones are missing from TCRdb's copy, which holds only in-frame ones; the method was immunoSEQ multiplex PCR. The data contain about 210,000 clones, roughly four fifths of them singletons. This rearrangement joins TRBV7-9 to TRBJ1-3; D is unclear. The source material was PBMCs or T cells enriched from blood (not recorded which). The sequence came from a man aged 35-49 years who had recovered from COVID-19. CDR3 amino acids: CASSLEQNILGNTIYF. The CDR3 DNA follows: TGTGCCAGCAGCTTAGAACAGAACATTCTTGGAAACACCATATATTTT.